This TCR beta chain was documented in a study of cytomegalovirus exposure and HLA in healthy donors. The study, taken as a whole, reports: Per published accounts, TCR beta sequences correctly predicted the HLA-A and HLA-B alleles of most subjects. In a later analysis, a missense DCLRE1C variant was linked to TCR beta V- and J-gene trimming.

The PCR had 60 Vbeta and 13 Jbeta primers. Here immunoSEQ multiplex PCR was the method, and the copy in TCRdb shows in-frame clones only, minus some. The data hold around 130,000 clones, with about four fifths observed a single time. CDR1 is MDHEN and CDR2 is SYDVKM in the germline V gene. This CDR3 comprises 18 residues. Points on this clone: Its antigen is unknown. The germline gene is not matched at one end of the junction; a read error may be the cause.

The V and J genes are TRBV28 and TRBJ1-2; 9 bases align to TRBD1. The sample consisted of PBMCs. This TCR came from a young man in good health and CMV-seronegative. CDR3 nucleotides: TGTGCCGGCAGTCCGCAGATGGGACAGGGAAGGGACTACTATGGCTACACCTTC. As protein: CAGSPQMGQGRDYYGYTF.